The 25 T cell receptor beta chains reported below all come from one sample, sequenced in a study of technical replicates of blood from a few donors. This table comes from immunoSEQ multiplex PCR, and its TCRdb copy is limited to in-frame clones, with some not included. The data contain approximately 92,000 clones, approximately 96% of them singletons. Sample: T cells isolated from PBMCs. The receptors derive from a human donor in good health.

The chain uses TRBV2 and TRBJ2-7, with D possibly TRBD1 on 5 matching bases. The ends were cut back, 7 bases at V and 5 bases at J, with 15 bases in the middle. The CDR3 covers 13 residues. Germline V gene data show CDR1 as SNHLY and CDR2 as FYNNEI. CDR3 nucleotides: TGTGCCAGCACCATACCAGGGTTCCACGAGCAGTACTTC. Its translation is CASTIPGFHEQYF.

The rearrangement links TRBV9 to TRBJ2-2; D may be TRBD1 (6 bases). The CDR3 extends over 15 amino acids. CDR1 is SGDLS, CDR2 YYNGEE, per germline. V lost 4 bases to trimming and J lost 0 bases, with 10 bases between them. CDR3 loop: CASSLRQANTGELFF. The CDR3 bases are TGTGCCAGCAGCCTCAGACAGGCGAACACCGGGGAGCTGTTTTTT. The full variable domain, rest sourced from reference TRBV9 and TRBJ2-2, is DSGVTQTPKHLITATGQRVTLRCSPRSGDLSVYWYQQSLDQGLQFLIQYYNGEERAKGNILERFSAQQFPDLHSELNLSSLELGDSALYFCASSLRQANTGELFFGEGSRLTVL.

This rearrangement joins TRBV4-3 to TRBJ2-7; 7 bases agree with TRBD1. CDR1 LGHNA and CDR2 YSLEER come from the germline V gene. Trimming at V came to 2 bases and at J to 0 bases, leaving 4 bases not matched to a gene. This CDR3 comprises 15 residues. Here the CDR3 DNA reads TGCGCCAGCAGCCAATTCTGGGACAGCTCCTACGAGCAGTACTTC. Amino acid sequence: CASSQFWDSSYEQYF.

The chain recombines TRBV30 with TRBJ1-1; D is ambiguous. Germline loops: CDR1 GTSNPN, CDR2 SVGIG (reference sequence). The CDR3 consists of 17 residues. The V gene lost 0 bases and the J gene lost 1 base, with 18 bases spanning the gap. The CDR3 coding sequence is TGTGCCTGGAGTGTCCTCCGAGTTCCCGCGGGGAACACTGAAGCTTTCTTT. Translating gives CAWSVLRVPAGNTEAFF.

In regard to this clone: The sample contains more than one DNA sequence encoding this CDR3. The chain recombines TRBV5-1 with TRBJ1-3, with D perhaps TRBD1 (6 bases). With 4 bases removed from V and 0 bases from J, the gap between germline ends came to 8 bases. Germline V lookup: CDR1 SGHRS, CDR2 YFSETQ. This CDR3 is 14 amino acids long. The CDR3 is CASSLDSSGNTIYF. In DNA form, the CDR3 reads TGCGCCAGCAGCCTGGACAGCTCTGGAAACACCATATATTTT.

The chain links TRBV6-5 to TRBJ2-1; maybe TRBD1 (5 bases). Germline CDR1 is MNHEY and CDR2 is SVGAGI. V was cut by 3 bases and J by 7 bases, with 13 bases left in between. CDR3 length: 14 amino acids. The CDR3 DNA sequence: TGTGCCAGCAGTTATGCTGGGGCGAATAATGAGCAGTTCTTC. Protein product: CASSYAGANNEQFF.

In its sample, this clone was seen once. V and J are TRBV25-1 and TRBJ2-2; D may be TRBD1 (6 bases). The germline gives CDR1 MGHDK, CDR2 SYGVNS. The CDR3 runs to 16 residues. The V gene lost 5 bases and the J gene lost 4 bases, with 17 bases spanning the gap. The DNA for the CDR3 is TGTGCCAGCAGTAAGATTACAGGGATCGGCACCGGGGAGCTGTTTTTT. This codes for CASSKITGIGTGELFF.

The J gene is TRBJ1-5, the V gene TRBV6-1; D is unclear. The germline V and J ends were trimmed by 1 base and 1 base, with 8 bases remaining between them. CDR1 and CDR2 (germline): MNHNS, SASEGT. The CDR3 is made up of 15 amino acids. This chain's CDR3 is CASSEGAVSNQPQHF. CDR3 coding DNA: TGTGCCAGCAGTGAAGGTGCGGTGAGCAATCAGCCCCAGCATTTT.

V gene TRBV9 combines with J gene TRBJ2-2; D is unresolved. The CDR3 extends over 12 amino acids. The germline V gene has CDR1 SGDLS and CDR2 YYNGEE. V lost 2 bases and J lost 7, with 6 bases in between. The CDR3 sequence is CASSVFRGELFF. For the CDR3, the DNA is TGTGCCAGCAGCGTTTTCCGCGGGGAGCTGTTTTTT.

The chain uses TRBV6-5 and TRBJ1-1; the D gene is possibly TRBD1 (5 bases). Trimming took off 0 bases at V and 3 bases at J, with 11 bases between the two ends. This CDR3 has 15 amino acids. Germline CDR1 MNHEY, CDR2 SVGAGI. CDR3 bases: TGTGCCAGCAGTTACTCGAGTCGGGGGTACACTGAAGCTTTCTTT. This sequence encodes CASSYSSRGYTEAFF.

The rearrangement joins TRBV10-3 to TRBJ2-5, with 7 bases matching TRBD1. The V gene end was trimmed by 6 bases and the J gene end by 5 bases; junction bases not matched to a gene: 12. Germline CDR1 ENHRY, CDR2 SYGVKD. The CDR3 consists of 15 residues. The CDR3 is CAIRSQGLFGETQYF. In DNA, the CDR3 is TGTGCCATCAGATCACAGGGGCTTTTTGGGGAGACCCAGTACTTC.

V and J are TRBV6-1 and TRBJ1-4; D call uncertain. V lost 6 bases and J 3 bases, leaving 11 bases between the germline ends. The CDR3 has 14 residues. In germline, CDR1 is MNHNS, CDR2 SASEGT. The CDR3 bases are TGTGCCAGCAGCGTCCTCCGTCCTAATGAAAAACTGTTTTTT. Translating gives CASSVLRPNEKLFF.

The V and J genes are TRBV9 and TRBJ1-3, with D perhaps TRBD1 (5 bases). The CDR3 covers 15 residues. Deletions cut 2 bases from V and 3 bases from J, with 12 bases between. CDR1 is SGDLS and CDR2 is YYNGEE in the germline V gene. The DNA for the CDR3 is TGTGCCAGCAGCGTTTCAGGGTACGGTGGAAACACCATATATTTT. Translated, it gives CASSVSGYGGNTIYF.

The rearrangement joins TRBV19 to TRBJ2-3, with TRBD2 matching 10 bases. Germline lookup yields CDR1 LNHDA and CDR2 SQIVND (reference sequence). This CDR3 region has 16 residues. Losses at the gene ends were 4 bases for V and 0 bases for J; bases not matched to a gene: 4. The CDR3: CASSKRTSGSTDTQYF. The DNA of the CDR3 is TGTGCCAGTAGTAAGAGGACTAGCGGAAGCACAGATACGCAGTATTTT.

The CDR3 sequence is CASSRPSGRATGELFF. Written as DNA, the CDR3 is TGTGCCAGCTCACGACCTAGCGGGAGGGCCACCGGGGAGCTGTTTTTT. The chain is built from TRBV18 and TRBJ2-2; 12 positions agree with TRBD2. The CDR3 runs to 16 residues. CDR1 is KGHSH and CDR2 is LQKENI in the germline V gene. Germline trimming cut 4 bases from V and 4 bases from J; bases unmatched to any gene: 4.

This chain joins TRBV29-1 and TRBJ1-2; D uncertain. The CDR3 runs 13 residues. The V end lost 5 bases, the J end lost 5 bases, and 15 bases lay between the germline ends. The germline V gene encodes CDR1 SQVTM and CDR2 ANQGSEA. CDR3 amino acids: CSVRTGELYGYTF. The CDR3 coding sequence is TGCAGCGTTCGTACCGGGGAACTATATGGCTACACCTTC.

This clone showed up just a few times. V usage is TRBV9 and J usage is TRBJ1-2; TRBD1 might be the D (5 bases). V was trimmed by 0 bases and J by 8 bases, leaving 17 bases between them. CDR1 SGDLS and CDR2 YYNGEE come from the germline V gene. This CDR3 spans 15 amino acids. The CDR3: CASSVGSGRGGGYTF. CDR3 nucleotides: TGTGCCAGCAGCGTAGGATCAGGGAGGGGTGGCGGCTACACCTTC.

The V call is TRBV21-1, the J call TRBJ1-2; TRBD1, the D gene given by the table, was not confirmed from the DNA. TRBV21-1 is assigned pseudogene status. This CDR3 is 13 amino acids long. This chain's CDR3 is CASYRTARAGYTF. CDR3 nucleotides: TGTGCCAGCTACAGGACAGCCCGGGCTGGCTACACCTTC.

The chain employs TRBV4-3 and TRBJ2-3; perhaps TRBD1 as D (5 bases). The CDR3 is made up of 14 amino acids. The V gene's germline CDR1 is LGHNA and CDR2 YSLEER. Trimming removed 1 base at V and 6 bases at J, with 11 bases between. The CDR3 DNA reads as TGCGCCAGCAGCCAAGCAGGAGCAGGGGATACGCAGTATTTT. Encoded protein: CASSQAGAGDTQYF.

The genes are TRBV7-2 and TRBJ1-2; tentatively, D is TRBD1 (6 bases). The CDR3 is made up of 15 amino acids. With 3 bases removed from V and 5 bases from J, the gap between germline ends came to 16 bases. From germline, CDR1 is SGHTA and CDR2 FQGNSA. CDR3 sequence (DNA): TGTGCCAGCAGCTTCACTGATCGGACAGCTTATGGCTACACCTTC. Protein product: CASSFTDRTAYGYTF.

The chain links TRBV7-9 to TRBJ1-2; perhaps TRBD1 as D (5 bases). The CDR3 runs 13 residues. V dropped 5 bases and J dropped 1 base, with 8 bases sitting between them. Germline loops: CDR1 SEHNR, CDR2 FQNEAQ (reference sequence). The CDR3 is CASSADSNYGYTF. The CDR3 DNA sequence: TGTGCCAGCAGCGCAGACAGTAACTATGGCTACACCTTC.

The V gene is TRBV4-3, the J gene TRBJ1-2; 9 bases fit TRBD1. J was trimmed by 4 bases and V by 1 base; bases with no gene match: 4. Germline loops: CDR1 LGHNA, CDR2 YSLEER. The CDR3 contains 15 residues. The CDR3 DNA follows: TGCGCCAGCAGCCAAGCCGGGACAGGGAGCTATGGCTACACCTTC. Protein product: CASSQAGTGSYGYTF.

The chain combines TRBV6-1 with TRBJ2-1; 7 bases fit TRBD2. The V gene's germline CDR1 is MNHNS and CDR2 SASEGT. The CDR3 is made up of 14 amino acids. V trimming: 4 bases; J trimming: 8 bases; junction bases outside the gene matches: 8. This chain's CDR3 is CASSVSGTGDEQFF. Here the CDR3 DNA reads TGTGCCAGCAGTGTCAGCGGGACCGGGGATGAGCAGTTCTTC.

The chain is built from TRBV9 and TRBJ2-1, with D perhaps TRBD2 (5 bases). V was shortened by 0 bases and J by 5 bases, with 9 bases between the two germline ends. Germline CDR1 and CDR2: SGDLS and YYNGEE. The CDR3 runs 14 residues. The CDR3 sequence: CASSVAGFNNEQFF. The CDR3 coding sequence is TGTGCCAGCAGCGTAGCGGGATTCAACAATGAGCAGTTCTTC.

The chain has TRBV2 and TRBJ2-3, with 7 bases matching TRBD2. V was pared by 4 bases and J by 2 bases, with 3 bases of the junction left unmatched. Germline V gene data show CDR1 as SNHLY and CDR2 as FYNNEI. There are 14 residues in the CDR3. The CDR3 reads CASSVRGVTDTQYF. The CDR3 nucleotides read TGTGCCAGCAGTGTTCGGGGGGTCACAGATACGCAGTATTTT.